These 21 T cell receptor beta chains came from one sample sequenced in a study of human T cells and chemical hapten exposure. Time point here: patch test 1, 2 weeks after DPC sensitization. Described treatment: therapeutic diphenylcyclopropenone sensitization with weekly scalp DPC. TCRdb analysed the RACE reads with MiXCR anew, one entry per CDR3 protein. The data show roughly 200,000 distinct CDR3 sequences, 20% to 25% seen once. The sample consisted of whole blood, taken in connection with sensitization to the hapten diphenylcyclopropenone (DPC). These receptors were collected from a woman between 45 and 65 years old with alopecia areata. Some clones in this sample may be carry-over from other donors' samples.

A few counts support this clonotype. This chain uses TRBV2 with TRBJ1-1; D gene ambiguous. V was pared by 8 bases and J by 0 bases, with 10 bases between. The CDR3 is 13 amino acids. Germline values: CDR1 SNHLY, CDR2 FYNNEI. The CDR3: CASGQNMNTEAFF. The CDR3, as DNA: TGTGCCAGCGGCCAGAACATGAACACTGAAGCTTTCTTT.

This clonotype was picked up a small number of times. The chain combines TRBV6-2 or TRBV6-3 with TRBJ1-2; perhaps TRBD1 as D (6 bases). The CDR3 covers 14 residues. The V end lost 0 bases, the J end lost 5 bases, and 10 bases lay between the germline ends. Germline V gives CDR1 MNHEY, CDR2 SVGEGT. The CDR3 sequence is CASSYSRTGYGYTF. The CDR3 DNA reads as TGTGCCAGCAGTTACTCGCGCACAGGGTATGGCTACACCTTC.

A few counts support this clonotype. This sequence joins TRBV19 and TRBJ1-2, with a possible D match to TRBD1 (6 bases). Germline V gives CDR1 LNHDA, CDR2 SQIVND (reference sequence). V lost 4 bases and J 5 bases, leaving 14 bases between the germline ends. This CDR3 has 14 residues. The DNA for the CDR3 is TGTGCCAGTAGTAGGGCCGGGGGCGATTATGGCTACACCTTC. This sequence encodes CASSRAGGDYGYTF.

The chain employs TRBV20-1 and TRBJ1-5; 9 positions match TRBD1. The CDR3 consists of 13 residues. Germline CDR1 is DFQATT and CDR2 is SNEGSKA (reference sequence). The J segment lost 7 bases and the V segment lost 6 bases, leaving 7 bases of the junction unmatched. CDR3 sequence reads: CSARDRVEQPQHF. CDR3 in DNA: TGCAGTGCCCGGGACAGGGTTGAACAGCCCCAGCATTTT.

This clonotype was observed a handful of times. In DNA, the CDR3 is TGCAGTGCTTTTTCTGGGCAGAACAATCAGCCCCAGCATTTT. It encodes CSAFSGQNNQPQHF. The gene calls are TRBV20-1 and TRBJ1-5; D not resolved. Trimming shortened V by 5 bases and J by 3 bases, and 14 bases separated the two germline ends. Germline V gene sequence: CDR1 DFQATT, CDR2 SNEGSKA (reference sequence). The CDR3 extends over 14 amino acids.

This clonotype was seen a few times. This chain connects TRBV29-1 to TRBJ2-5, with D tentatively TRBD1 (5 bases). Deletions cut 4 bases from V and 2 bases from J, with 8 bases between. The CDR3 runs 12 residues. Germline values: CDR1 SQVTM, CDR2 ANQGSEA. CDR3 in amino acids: CSVGQGQETQYF. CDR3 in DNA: TGCAGCGTTGGTCAGGGACAAGAGACCCAGTACTTC.

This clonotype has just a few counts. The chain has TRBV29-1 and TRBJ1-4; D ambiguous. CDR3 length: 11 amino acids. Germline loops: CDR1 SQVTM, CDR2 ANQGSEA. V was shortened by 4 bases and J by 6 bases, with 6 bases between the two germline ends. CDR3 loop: CSVGSDEKLFF. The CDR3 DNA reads TGCAGCGTTGGCTCCGATGAAAAACTGTTTTTT.

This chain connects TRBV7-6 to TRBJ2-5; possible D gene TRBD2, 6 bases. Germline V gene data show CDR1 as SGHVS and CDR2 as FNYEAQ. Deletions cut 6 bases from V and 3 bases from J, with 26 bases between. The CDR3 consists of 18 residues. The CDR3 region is CASSLTWRDSSHKETQYF. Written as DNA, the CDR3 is TGTGCCAGCAGTTTGACCTGGCGGGACTCCTCACACAAAGAGACCCAGTACTTC.

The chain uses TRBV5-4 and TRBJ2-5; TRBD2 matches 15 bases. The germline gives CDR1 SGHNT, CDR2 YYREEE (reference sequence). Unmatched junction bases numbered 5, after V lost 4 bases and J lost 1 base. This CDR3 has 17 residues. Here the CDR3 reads CASSGGGLAGGQETQYF. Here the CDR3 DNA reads TGTGCCAGCAGCGGTGGGGGACTAGCGGGAGGCCAAGAGACCCAGTACTTC. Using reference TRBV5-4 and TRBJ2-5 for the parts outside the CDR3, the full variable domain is ETGVTQSPTHLIKTRGQQVTLRCSSQSGHNTVSWYQQALGQGPQFIFQYYREEENGRGNFPPRFSGLQFPNYSSELNVNALELDDSALYLCASSGGGLAGGQETQYFGPGTRLLVL.

CDR3 DNA sequence: TGCAGCGTTTCTAGCGGGAGAGTTTCCTACGAGCAGTACTTC. Translated: CSVSSGRVSYEQYF. The chain is built from TRBV29-1 and TRBJ2-7; TRBD2 agrees at 10 bases. Per germline, CDR1 SQVTM and CDR2 ANQGSEA. The CDR3 is 14 residues long. Trimming cost V 5 bases and J 1 base; bases outside gene matches: 5.

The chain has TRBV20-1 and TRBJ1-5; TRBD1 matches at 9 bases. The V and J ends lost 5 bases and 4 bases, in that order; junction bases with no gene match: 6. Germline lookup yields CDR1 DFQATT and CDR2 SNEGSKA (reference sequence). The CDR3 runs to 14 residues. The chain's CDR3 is CSADPGTGNQPQHF. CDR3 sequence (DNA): TGCAGTGCTGACCCCGGGACAGGGAATCAGCCCCAGCATTTT.

The CDR3 loop reads CASSHIPGLAENTGELFF. The CDR3 nucleotides read TGTGCCAGCAGCCACATCCCGGGACTAGCGGAGAACACCGGGGAGCTGTTTTTT. The chain joins TRBV7-6 to TRBJ2-2, with 11 bases aligning to TRBD2. CDR3 length equals 18 residues. Germline-derived CDR1 and CDR2 are SGHVS and FNYEAQ. V dropped 5 bases and J dropped 1; count of bases not matched to a gene: 9.

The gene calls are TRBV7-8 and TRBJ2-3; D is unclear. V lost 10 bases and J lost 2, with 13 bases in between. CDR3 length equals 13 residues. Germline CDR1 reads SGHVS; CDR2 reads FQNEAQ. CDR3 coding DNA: TGTGCCACCACCGGGCGGTACACAGATACGCAGTATTTT. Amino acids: CATTGRYTDTQYF. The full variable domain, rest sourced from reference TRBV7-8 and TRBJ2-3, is GAGVSQSPRYKVAKRGQDVALRCDPISGHVSLFWYQQALGQGPEFLTYFQNEAQLDKSGLPSDRFFAERPEGSVSTLKIQRTQQEDSAVYLCATTGRYTDTQYFGPGTRLTVL.

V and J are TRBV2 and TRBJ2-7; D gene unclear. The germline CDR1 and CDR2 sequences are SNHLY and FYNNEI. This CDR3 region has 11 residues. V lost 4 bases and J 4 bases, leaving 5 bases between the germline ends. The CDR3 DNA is TGTGCCAGCAGTGCAGAGTACGAGCAGTACTTC. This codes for CASSAEYEQYF.

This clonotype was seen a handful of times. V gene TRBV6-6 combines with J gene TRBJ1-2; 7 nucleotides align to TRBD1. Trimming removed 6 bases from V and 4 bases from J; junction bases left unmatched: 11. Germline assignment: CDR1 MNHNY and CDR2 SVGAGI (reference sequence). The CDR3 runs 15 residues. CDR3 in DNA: TGTGCCAGCAGCCACGAGGGACAGCCCCTCTATGGCTACACCTTC. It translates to CASSHEGQPLYGYTF.

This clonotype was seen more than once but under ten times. The CDR3 loop reads CSVEETGSYGYTF. CDR3 sequence (DNA): TGCAGCGTTGAGGAGACAGGATCCTATGGCTACACCTTC. The chain uses TRBV29-1 and TRBJ1-2, with a tentative D call TRBD1 (6 bases). The CDR3 loop spans 13 amino acids. V was cut by 3 bases and J by 4 bases, with 12 bases left in between. Germline CDR1 SQVTM, CDR2 ANQGSEA.

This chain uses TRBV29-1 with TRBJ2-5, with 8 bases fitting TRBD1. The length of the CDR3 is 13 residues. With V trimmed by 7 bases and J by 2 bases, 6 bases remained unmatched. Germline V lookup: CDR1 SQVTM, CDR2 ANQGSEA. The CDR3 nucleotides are TGCAGCGGCACCGGGACAGGACAAGAGACCCAGTACTTC. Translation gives CSGTGTGQETQYF.

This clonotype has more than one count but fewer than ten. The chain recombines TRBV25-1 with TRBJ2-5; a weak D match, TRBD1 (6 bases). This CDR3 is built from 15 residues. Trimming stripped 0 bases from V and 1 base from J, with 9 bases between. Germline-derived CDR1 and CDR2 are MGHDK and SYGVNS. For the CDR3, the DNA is TGTGCCAGCAGTGAATATATCAGGGGCCAAGAGACCCAGTACTTC. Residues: CASSEYIRGQETQYF.

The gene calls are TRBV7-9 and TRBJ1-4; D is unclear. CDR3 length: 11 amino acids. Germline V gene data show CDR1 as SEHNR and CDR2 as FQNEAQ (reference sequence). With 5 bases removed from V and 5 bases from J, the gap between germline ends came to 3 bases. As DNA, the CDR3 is TGTGCCAGCAGCCCCAATGAAAAACTGTTTTTT. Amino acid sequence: CASSPNEKLFF.

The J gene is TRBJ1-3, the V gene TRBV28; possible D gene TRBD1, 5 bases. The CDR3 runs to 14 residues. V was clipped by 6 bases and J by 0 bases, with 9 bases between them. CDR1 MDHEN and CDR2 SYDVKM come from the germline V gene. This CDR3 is CASSRQSSGNTIYF. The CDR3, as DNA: TGTGCCAGCAGCCGACAGAGCTCTGGAAACACCATATATTTT. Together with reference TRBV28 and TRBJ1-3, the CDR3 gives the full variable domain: DVKVTQSSRYLVKRTGEKVFLECVQDMDHENMFWYRQDPGLGLRLIYFSYDVKMKEKGDIPEGYSVSREKKERFSLILESASTNQTSMYLCASSRQSSGNTIYFGEGSWLTVV.

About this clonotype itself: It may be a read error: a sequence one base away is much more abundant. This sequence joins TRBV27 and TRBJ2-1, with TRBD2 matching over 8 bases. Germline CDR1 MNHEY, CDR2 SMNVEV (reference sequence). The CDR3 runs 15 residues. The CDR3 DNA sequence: TGTGCCAGCAGCTCAGGGTTAGCGGGGCGGAATGGGCAGTTCTTC. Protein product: CASSSGLAGRNGQFF.